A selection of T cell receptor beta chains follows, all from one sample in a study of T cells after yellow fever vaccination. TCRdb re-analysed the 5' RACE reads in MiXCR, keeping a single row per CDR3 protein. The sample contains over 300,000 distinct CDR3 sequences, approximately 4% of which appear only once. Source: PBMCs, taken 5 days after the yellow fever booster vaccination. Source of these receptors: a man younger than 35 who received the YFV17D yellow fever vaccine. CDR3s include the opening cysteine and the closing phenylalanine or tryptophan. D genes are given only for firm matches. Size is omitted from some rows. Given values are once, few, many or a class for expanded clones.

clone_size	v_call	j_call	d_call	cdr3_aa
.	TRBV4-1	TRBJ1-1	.	CASTAEGRNEAFF
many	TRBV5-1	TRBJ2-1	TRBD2	CASRVGLAGDEQFF
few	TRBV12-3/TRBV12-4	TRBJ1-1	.	CATFRATTEAFF
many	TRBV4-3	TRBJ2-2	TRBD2	CASSRSAGGNTGELFF
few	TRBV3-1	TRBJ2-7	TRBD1	CASSPRTGISYEQYF
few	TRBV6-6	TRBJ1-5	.	CASGDSHGNQPQHF
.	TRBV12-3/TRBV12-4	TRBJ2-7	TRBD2	CASSWTGGYEQYF
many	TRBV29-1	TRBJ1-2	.	CSGGAGAYYGYTF
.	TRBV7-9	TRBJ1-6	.	CASSLTGEDSPLHF
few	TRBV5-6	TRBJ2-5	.	CASSLGAMETQYF
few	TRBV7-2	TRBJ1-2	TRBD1	CASSPQGRGLNYGYTF
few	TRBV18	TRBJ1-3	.	CASSPPEGEDTIYF
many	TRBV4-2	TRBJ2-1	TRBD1	CASSQGTGNNEQFF
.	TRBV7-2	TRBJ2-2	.	CASSLDIGTYVRELFF
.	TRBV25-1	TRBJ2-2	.	CASGPLEYTGELFF
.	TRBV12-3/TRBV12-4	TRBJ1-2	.	CASSSGIGYTF
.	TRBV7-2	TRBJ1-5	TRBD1	CASSGTGRYQPQHF
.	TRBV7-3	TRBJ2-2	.	CASSSVPGSCFF
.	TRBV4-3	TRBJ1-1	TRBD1	CASSQQGGARGTEAFF
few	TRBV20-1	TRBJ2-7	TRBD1	CSARDLIGTGVEQYF
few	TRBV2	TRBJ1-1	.	CASSEFGPRNTEAFF
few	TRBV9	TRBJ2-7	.	CASSVDGLSLYEQYF
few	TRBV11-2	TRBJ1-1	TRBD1	CASRPGDSEAFF
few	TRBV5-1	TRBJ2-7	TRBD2	CASSLEAAGNSEQYF
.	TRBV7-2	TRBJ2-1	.	CASSLWTDYNEQFF
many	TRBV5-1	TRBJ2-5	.	CASSFGQRSTSGETQYF
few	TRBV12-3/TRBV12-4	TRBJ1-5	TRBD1	CASSRTGGYSNQPQHF
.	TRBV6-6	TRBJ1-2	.	CASSPPGGIANYGYTF
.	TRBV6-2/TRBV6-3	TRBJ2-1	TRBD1	CASSWTGDDPEQFF
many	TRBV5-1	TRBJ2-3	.	CASSLAAEGTQYF
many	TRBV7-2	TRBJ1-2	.	CASSLEANIGYTF
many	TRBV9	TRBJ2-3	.	CASSVHAADTQYF
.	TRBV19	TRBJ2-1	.	CASSPGKGVLYNEQFF
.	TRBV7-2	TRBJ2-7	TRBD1	CASSLGIGTGGYEQYF
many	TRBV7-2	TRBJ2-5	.	CASSSSGTYRGTQYF
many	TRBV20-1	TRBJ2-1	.	CSAHPAGWGGDEQFF
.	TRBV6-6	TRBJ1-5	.	CASSGGDQPQHF
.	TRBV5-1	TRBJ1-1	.	CASSFGGFGTEAFF
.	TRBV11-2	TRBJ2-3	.	CASSPPGYTDTQYF
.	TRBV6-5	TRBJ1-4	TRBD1	CASSYRGLGHRDRGAFNEKLFF
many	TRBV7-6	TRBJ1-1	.	CASSFSKAVMNTEAFF
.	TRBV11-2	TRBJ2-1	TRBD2	CASSRTSASKQFF
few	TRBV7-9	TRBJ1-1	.	CASSFLRVYTEAFF
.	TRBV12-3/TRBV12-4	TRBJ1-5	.	CASSLGYSGQPQHF
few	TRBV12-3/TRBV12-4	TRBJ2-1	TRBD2	CASRGHLAGGHEQFF
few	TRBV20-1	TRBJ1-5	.	CSARVRGLGSAQHF
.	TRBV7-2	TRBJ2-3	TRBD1	CASSLVQGADTQYF
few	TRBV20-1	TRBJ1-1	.	CSAPRVGARRGAEAFF
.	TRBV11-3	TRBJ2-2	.	CASSWTRSSTGELFF
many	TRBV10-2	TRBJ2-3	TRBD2	CASSEGTSGGPFLDTQYF